Listed below are T cell receptor beta chains from one sample, sequenced in a study of T cell responses to AZD1222 COVID-19 vaccine. Clones were read by immunoSEQ multiplex PCR, and TCRdb kept only the in-frame ones, dropping some. The table records roughly 150,000 clones, roughly 88% of them present only once. This specimen consisted of peripheral blood, obtained 28 days after the second AZD1222 dose. The receptors stem from an adult who received the AZD1222 COVID-19 vaccine. Each CDR3 is given with its conserved first and last residue. The order of the fields is CDR3 protein, CDR3 DNA, J gene, D gene, clone size, V gene. A D gene is named only where the DNA matches it firmly. The listing skips clone size in some rows; elsewhere it reads once, few, many or a size class.

CASSQDRGNTIYF TGCGCCAGCAGCCAAGATCGGGGAAACACCATATATTTT TRBJ1-3 . . TRBV4-3
CASSLAQMTNEKLFF TGTGCCAGCAGCTTAGCTCAGATGACGAATGAAAAACTGTTTTTT TRBJ1-4 . . TRBV7-2
CASSQGTGTTTYEQYF TGTGCCAGCAGCCAAGGAACCGGGACTACAACCTACGAGCAGTACTTC TRBJ2-7 TRBD2 . TRBV3-1/TRBV3-2
CSASVGQGRYTF TGCAGTGCTAGTGTAGGCCAGGGACGCTACACCTTC TRBJ1-2 . . TRBV20-1
CASQGFPGNTIYF TGTGCCAGCCAGGGGTTCCCTGGAAACACCATATATTTT TRBJ1-3 . . TRBV6-5
CASTIRRGGTDNYGYTF TGTGCCAGTACCATCCGACGGGGAGGGACAGATAACTATGGCTACACCTTC TRBJ1-2 TRBD1 . TRBV19
CAWSTPLGAGATNEKLFF TGTGCCTGGAGCACCCCATTAGGGGCGGGAGCAACTAATGAAAAACTGTTTTTT TRBJ1-4 . . TRBV30
CASSGSSGSRYEQFF TGTGCCAGCAGTGGATCTAGCGGGAGTCGGTATGAGCAGTTCTTC TRBJ2-1 TRBD2 . TRBV6-2/TRBV6-3
CASSMWTGGSNQPQHF TGTGCCAGTAGTATGTGGACAGGGGGCTCCAATCAGCCCCAGCATTTT TRBJ1-5 TRBD1 few TRBV19
CASSYGGSSYEQYF TGTGCCAGCAGTTATGGGGGGAGCTCCTACGAGCAGTACTTC TRBJ2-7 . once TRBV11-3
CASSLGGLNSPLHF TGCGCCAGCAGCTTGGGGGGACTTAATTCACCCCTCCACTTT TRBJ1-6 . . TRBV5-1
CASSFTGQAGRMEQYF TGTGCCAGCAGCTTCACGGGACAGGCCGGTAGGATGGAGCAGTACTTC TRBJ2-7 TRBD1 . TRBV13
CASRTGTGRAYGYTF TGTGCCAGCAGGACGGGGACAGGCCGAGCCTATGGCTACACCTTC TRBJ1-2 TRBD1 few TRBV2
CASSYGNQEGELFF TGTGCCAGCAGTTACGGTAATCAGGAGGGGGAGCTGTTTTTT TRBJ2-2 . . TRBV6-6
CASSQELAGGKIYEQYF TGTGCCAGCAGCCAAGAACTAGCGGGAGGGAAGATCTACGAGCAGTACTTC TRBJ2-7 TRBD2 . TRBV3-1/TRBV3-2
CASSYSGYGYTF TGTGCCAGCAGTTACTCGGGGTATGGCTACACCTTC TRBJ1-2 . . TRBV6-2/TRBV6-3
CASSQEWGNQPQHF TGTGCCAGCAGCCAAGAATGGGGGAATCAGCCCCAGCATTTT TRBJ1-5 . . TRBV3-1/TRBV3-2
CASSTPRVLKSGANVLTF TGTGCCAGCAGCACCCCGCGGGTGTTGAAATCTGGGGCCAACGTCCTGACTTTC TRBJ2-6 . . TRBV7-2
CATQGAGTEAFF TGTGCCACTCAGGGGGCTGGCACTGAAGCTTTCTTT TRBJ1-1 TRBD1 . TRBV24-1
CASSYRQGVDYEQYF TGTGCCAGCAGTTACCGACAGGGGGTTGATTACGAGCAGTACTTC TRBJ2-7 TRBD1 . TRBV6-2/TRBV6-3
CASSGGAGSTDTQYF TGCGCCAGCAGCGGTGGAGCGGGGTCGACAGATACGCAGTATTTT TRBJ2-3 TRBD2 . TRBV10-1
CASRARTVGYGYTF TGCGCCAGCAGGGCAAGGACGGTCGGCTATGGCTACACCTTC TRBJ1-2 . . TRBV10-1
CASSYLPGQGYEQYF TGTGCCAGCAGTTACTTACCGGGACAGGGGTACGAGCAGTACTTC TRBJ2-7 TRBD1 once TRBV6-2/TRBV6-3
CASSVATQGDGYTF TGTGCCAGCAGCGTAGCTACGCAGGGGGACGGCTACACCTTC TRBJ1-2 TRBD1 . TRBV9
CASSPWGRSSGNTIYF TGTGCCAGCAGCCCTTGGGGGAGAAGCTCTGGAAACACCATATATTTT TRBJ1-3 . . TRBV28
CASSLALSLTDTQYF TGTGCCAGCAGCTTAGCGCTTTCTCTCACAGATACGCAGTATTTT TRBJ2-3 . . TRBV7-2
CASSVDLGLAGTNTGELFF TGTGCCAGCAGCGTAGACCTGGGACTAGCGGGAACGAACACCGGGGAGCTGTTTTTT TRBJ2-2 TRBD2 . TRBV9
CASSLKDRSTGNTIYF TGTGCCAGCAGTTTAAAAGACAGGTCCACTGGAAACACCATATATTTT TRBJ1-3 . . TRBV28
CASSATGTSSTDTQYF TGTGCCAGCAGCGCGACAGGGACCTCTAGCACAGATACGCAGTATTTT TRBJ2-3 TRBD1 . TRBV7-8
CASSPSGGQTYEQYF TGTGCCAGCAGTCCCTCAGGGGGCCAAACCTACGAGCAGTACTTC TRBJ2-7 TRBD1 . TRBV7-2
CATSDYGPSGGGYTF TGTGCCACCAGTGATTACGGACCCTCAGGGGGTGGCTACACCTTC TRBJ1-2 TRBD1 . TRBV24-1
CASSVAGNEKLFF TGTGCCAGCAGCGTAGCCGGGAATGAAAAACTGTTTTTT TRBJ1-4 . . TRBV9
CASSTIAGAHEQYF TGTGCCAGCAGTACAATAGCGGGAGCCCACGAGCAGTACTTC TRBJ2-7 TRBD2 . TRBV11-2
CASSVAASSNSPLHF TGTGCCAGCAGCGTAGCCGCCAGTAGTAATTCACCCCTCCACTTT TRBJ1-6 . once TRBV9
CASSHRGGNDEQYF TGTGCCAGCAGCCATAGAGGGGGCAACGACGAGCAGTACTTC TRBJ2-7 TRBD1 once TRBV13
CASSQPTGGFLF TGTGCCAGCTCACAACCGACAGGGGGATTCTTGTTC TRBJ2-7 TRBD1 . TRBV18
CASSDRRTYEQYF TGTGCCAGCAGTGACAGGAGAACCTACGAGCAGTACTTC TRBJ2-7 . . TRBV5-8
CASSLKWDQNSPLHF TGTGCCAGCAGTTTAAAATGGGACCAAAATTCACCCCTCCACTTT TRBJ1-6 . . TRBV27
CASSFRAVYGYTF TGTGCCAGCAGCTTTCGGGCAGTCTATGGCTACACCTTC TRBJ1-2 . . TRBV5-8
CATSDARGRNQPQHF TGTGCCACCAGTGATGCCAGGGGTCGGAATCAGCCCCAGCATTTT TRBJ1-5 . . TRBV24-1
CASWEGQGFYQPQHF TGTGCCAGTTGGGAGGGGCAGGGTTTCTATCAGCCCCAGCATTTT TRBJ1-5 . . TRBV19
CASSVATGVQETQYF TGTGCCAGCAGCGTCGCGACAGGGGTACAAGAGACCCAGTACTTC TRBJ2-5 TRBD1 . TRBV9
CASSQEKLAYEQYF TGTGCCAGCAGCCAAGAAAAGCTAGCCTACGAGCAGTACTTC TRBJ2-7 . once TRBV4-2
CASRESQGGYGYTF TGTGCCAGCAGGGAGAGCCAGGGCGGCTATGGCTACACCTTC TRBJ1-2 . . TRBV6-5
CASRRGSSYNEQFF TGTGCCAGCCGGCGGGGGAGCTCCTACAATGAGCAGTTCTTC TRBJ2-1 TRBD2 . TRBV6-5
CASSPPNTRARGGGTDTQYF TGTGCCAGCTCACCACCGAACACTCGGGCCAGGGGAGGGGGCACAGATACGCAGTATTTT TRBJ2-3 . . TRBV18
CATGPGTTTSGANVLTF TGTGCCACCGGTCCTGGGACGACTACCTCTGGGGCCAACGTCCTGACTTTC TRBJ2-6 . . TRBV24-1
CASSYSAGASYEQYF TGTGCCAGCAGTTACTCAGCGGGAGCATCCTACGAGCAGTACTTC TRBJ2-7 TRBD2 . TRBV6-5
CASSLQSGGSYTF TGTGCCAGCAGCTTACAGTCAGGGGGAAGCTACACCTTC TRBJ1-2 TRBD1 . TRBV7-9
CASSLGLFNEQFF TGTGCCAGCTCGCTGGGATTGTTCAATGAGCAGTTCTTC TRBJ2-1 . . TRBV6-5
CASSVRRGTNTGELFF TGTGCCAGCAGTGTACGGCGGGGAACGAACACCGGGGAGCTGTTTTTT TRBJ2-2 . . TRBV6-2/TRBV6-3
CASSDGLLGQPQHF TGCGCCAGCAGTGATGGACTCTTGGGTCAGCCCCAGCATTTT TRBJ1-5 . . TRBV10-1
CASSRTGFYEKLFF TGTGCCAGCAGCCGGACAGGGTTTTATGAAAAACTGTTTTTT TRBJ1-4 TRBD1 . TRBV5-8
CASSIAGIRGLRNQPQHF TGTGCCAGTAGTATCGCGGGTATAAGGGGGCTAAGGAATCAGCCCCAGCATTTT TRBJ1-5 TRBD1 . TRBV19
CATSISGTGGQETQYF TGTGCCACCAGTATATCAGGGACAGGGGGACAAGAGACCCAGTACTTC TRBJ2-5 TRBD1 . TRBV24-1
CASSEALTGVDTDTQYF TGTGCCAGCAGTGAAGCTTTGACAGGGGTGGACACAGATACGCAGTATTTT TRBJ2-3 TRBD1 . TRBV6-1
CASHSRREGNLNYGYTF TGTGCCAGTCACTCCCGGCGGGAAGGAAATTTAAACTATGGCTACACCTTC TRBJ1-2 . . TRBV19
CASSEVGTGANVLTF TGTGCCAGCAGTGAAGTAGGGACTGGGGCCAACGTCCTGACTTTC TRBJ2-6 . . TRBV2
CASSLAGISSGNTIYF TGTGCCAGCAGCTTGGCCGGCATTTCCTCTGGAAACACCATATATTTT TRBJ1-3 . . TRBV5-5
CASHQNREPGELFF TGTGCCAGCCATCAGAACCGGGAGCCCGGGGAGCTGTTTTTT TRBJ2-2 . . TRBV28